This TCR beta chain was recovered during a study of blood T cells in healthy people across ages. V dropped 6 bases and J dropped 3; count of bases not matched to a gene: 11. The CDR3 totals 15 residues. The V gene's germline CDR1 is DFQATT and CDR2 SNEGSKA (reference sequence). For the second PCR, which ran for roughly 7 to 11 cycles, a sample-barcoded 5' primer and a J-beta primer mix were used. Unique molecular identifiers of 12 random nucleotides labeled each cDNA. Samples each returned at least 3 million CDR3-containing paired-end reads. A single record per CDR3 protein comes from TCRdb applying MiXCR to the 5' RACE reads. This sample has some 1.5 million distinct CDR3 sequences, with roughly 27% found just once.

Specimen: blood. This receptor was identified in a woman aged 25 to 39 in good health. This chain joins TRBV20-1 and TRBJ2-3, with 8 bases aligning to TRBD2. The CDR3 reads CSADNRGGTTDTQYF. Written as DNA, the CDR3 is TGCAGTGCAGACAACCGGGGGGGGACGACAGATACGCAGTATTTT.